A single TCR beta chain is shown here with its context. The sample comes from a study of blood T cell repertoires in COVID-19. Study summary: The United States, Italy and Spain were the sources of the acute and convalescent COVID-19 samples. Sources were T cells, B-cell-depleted T cells, or PBMCs; the material itself was cDNA or gDNA.

Germline V gene lookup returns CDR1 LGHNA and CDR2 YSLEER. Trimming cost V 2 bases and J 5 bases; bases outside gene matches: 3. The CDR3 spans 15 residues. In the authors' methods: How many nucleated cells were present was estimated from reference gene primer amplification. The repertoire was sequenced with immunoSEQ multiplex PCR; TCRdb's copy has only in-frame clones and lacks some. V and J calls plus clone size are reproduced from that table; the DNA served to infer D and trimming. The sample shows roughly 250,000 clones, about 76% of them seen only once. The chain uses TRBV4-3 and TRBJ1-4; 9 bases are a match to TRBD1. The source material was peripheral blood. The receptor comes from a woman between 55 and 75 years old with active or convalescent COVID-19. Here the CDR3 reads CASSQPGTGNEKLFF. The CDR3 nucleotides are TGCGCCAGCAGCCAACCCGGGACAGGGAATGAAAAACTGTTTTTT.